Shown below are 7 T cell receptor beta chains from a single sample sequenced in a study of vaccination effects on CD4 cells after COVID-19 (dated by TCRdb to 2021 to 2024). These TCRs are of unknown antigen specificity. In the ViraFEST assay, PBMC were stimulated with viral peptide pools, and antigen-specific CD4+ T cell clonotypes were then identified by expansion using TCR sequencing. After around 11 days of culture, CD4+ T cells were isolated with the EasySep CD4+ T cell isolation kit. Participants received two doses of either the BNT162b2 or the mRNA-1273 mRNA SARS-CoV-2 vaccine. The method behind the library was the immunoSEQ multiplex PCR assay. The immuneACCESS repertoire file appears here via TCRdb, limited to in-frame rearrangements. These files lack a portion of the clones; in checked studies, under half of the deficit traces to unresolved V genes, and the cause of the others is not known. A total of under 30,000 clones appear in this sample, about 73% of them only once. Of the sample, 17% falls within the top ten clones.

Sequenced here: CD4+ T cells from PBMCs cultured with HCoV-OC43 spike peptides, sampled after COVID-19 vaccination. This specimen's cell subset or site label, interpreted: HCoV-OC43 spike overlapping peptide pool stimulation. The receptor source for this set is a human donor who received a COVID-19 vaccine.

J is TRBJ2-3 and V is TRBV29-1; 7 nucleotides align to TRBD1. CDR1 is SQVTM and CDR2 is ANQGSEA in the germline V gene. This CDR3 has 13 residues. Unmatched junction bases numbered 5, after V lost 6 bases and J lost 2 bases. The CDR3 sequence: CSVDRATTDTQYF. The CDR3 DNA sequence: TGCAGCGTCGACAGGGCCACCACAGATACGCAGTATTTT.

This clone was counted a few times. The rearrangement joins TRBV11-3 to TRBJ2-3; 8 nucleotides match TRBD2. The germline CDR1 and CDR2 sequences are SGHNT and YENEEA. V shed 6 bases and J 5 bases; nucleotides not matched to a gene: 7. The CDR3 consists of 14 residues. This chain's CDR3 is CASSPSGSLDTQYF. CDR3 coding DNA: TGTGCCAGCAGTCCCAGCGGGAGTTTAGATACGCAGTATTTT.

The chain employs TRBV29-1 and TRBJ2-3; TRBD1 agrees at 7 bases. CDR1 is SQVTM, CDR2 ANQGSEA, per germline. V was pared by 3 bases and J by 2 bases, with 5 bases of the junction left unmatched. There are 14 residues in the CDR3. The CDR3 sequence is CSVDQGQHTDTQYF. CDR3 nucleotide sequence: TGCAGCGTTGACCAGGGACAGCACACAGATACGCAGTATTTT.

V gene TRBV27 combines with J gene TRBJ1-2; D remains ambiguous. Germline CDR1 reads MNHEY; CDR2 reads SMNVEV (reference sequence). CDR3 size: 15 residues. V was shortened by 0 bases and J by 3 bases, with 11 bases between the two germline ends. The CDR3 DNA is TGTGCCAGCAGTTTATCGCCTCTACATCACTATGGCTACACCTTC. This encodes CASSLSPLHHYGYTF.

This chain uses TRBV6-6 with TRBJ2-7, with 8 positions matching TRBD1. The CDR3 totals 11 residues. The germline V gene has CDR1 MNHNY and CDR2 SVGAGI (reference sequence). V lost 5 bases to trimming and J lost 6 bases; unmatched junction nucleotides: 0. In DNA, the CDR3 is TGTGCCAGCAGTGGACAGGGCGAGCAGTACTTC. Amino acid sequence: CASSGQGEQYF.

The rearrangement joins TRBV3-1 (or the pseudogene TRBV3-2) to TRBJ2-3; 8 bases agree with TRBD2. V gave up 3 bases and J gave up 8 bases; unmatched junction bases: 13. The CDR3 covers 16 residues. Germline V gene sequence: CDR1 LGHDT, CDR2 YNNKEL (reference sequence). Written as DNA, the CDR3 is TGTGCCAGCAGCCAGGCTCTGCGGGGGGCCGAGGGTACGCAGTATTTT. The encoded protein is CASSQALRGAEGTQYF.

The V gene is TRBV7-8, the J gene TRBJ2-3; TRBD1 matches at 8 bases. Germline CDR1 is SGHVS and CDR2 is FQNEAQ. J was trimmed by 5 bases and V by 6 bases; bases with no gene match: 10. The CDR3 is 15 amino acids. The CDR3 nucleotides read TGTGCCAGCAGTACCCAGGGGGCGGTGGGAGATACGCAGTATTTT. Translating it yields CASSTQGAVGDTQYF.